A selection of T cell receptor beta chains follows, all from one sample in a study of blood T cells in healthy people across ages. TCRdb itself ran the 5' RACE reads through MiXCR, one entry per CDR3 protein. The table lists hundreds of thousands of distinct CDR3 sequences, roughly 53% of them singletons, with 30% to 45% in the top ten. Source material: blood. The receptors derive from a man in his 60s in good health. Each CDR3 is given with its conserved first and last residue. Fields, in order: V gene, J gene, clone size, D gene, CDR3 protein, CDR3 DNA. D genes are given only for firm matches. Clone size is not always given. Where it is, it says once, few, many or a class for expanded clones.

TRBV7-6	TRBJ2-6	.	.	CASGGGFSGANVLTF	TGTGCTAGTGGGGGCGGCTTCTCTGGGGCCAACGTCCTGACTTTC
TRBV5-5	TRBJ2-5	.	.	CASSQAGTAEETQYF	TGTGCCAGCAGCCAAGCTGGGACGGCCGAAGAGACCCAGTACTTC
TRBV12-3/TRBV12-4	TRBJ2-6	.	.	CASSLGRVGANVLTF	TGTGCCAGCAGTTTAGGGAGGGTTGGGGCCAACGTCCTGACTTTC
TRBV10-3	TRBJ2-7	once	TRBD1	CAISEYGTGGVDEQYF	TGTGCCATCAGTGAATACGGGACAGGGGGGGTCGACGAGCAGTACTTC
TRBV18	TRBJ1-6	many	.	CASSPDRNSPLHF	TGTGCCAGCTCACCTGACAGGAATTCACCCCTCCACTTT
TRBV3-1	TRBJ1-2	once	TRBD1	CASSRQGTIDGYTF	TGTGCCAGCTCACGACAGGGAACTATTGATGGCTACACCTTC
TRBV29-1	TRBJ2-7	few	TRBD2	CSVRPGLAGGYEQYF	TGCAGCGTTCGACCGGGACTAGCGGGGGGCTACGAGCAGTACTTC
TRBV20-1	TRBJ1-1	.	TRBD1	CSAKTGAGDLMNTEAFF	TGCAGTGCTAAGACAGGGGCCGGGGACCTTATGAACACTGAAGCTTTCTTT
TRBV7-8	TRBJ2-6	.	.	CASSSRTPRSSGANVLTF	TGTGCCAGCAGCTCCCGGACACCAAGGAGCTCTGGGGCCAACGTCCTGACTTTC
TRBV5-1	TRBJ2-2	.	.	CASSETGYTGELFF	TGCGCCAGCAGCGAAACGGGGTACACCGGGGAGCTGTTTTTT
TRBV29-1	TRBJ2-7	.	.	CSVGPPHGNEQYF	TGCAGCGTAGGTCCACCCCACGGAAACGAGCAGTACTTC
TRBV28	TRBJ1-4	.	TRBD1	CASSLRTGVVKLFF	TGTGCCAGCAGTCTACGGACAGGGGTTGTAAAACTGTTTTTT
TRBV2	TRBJ2-5	.	.	CASSEVRQRGETQYF	TGTGCCAGCAGTGAAGTAAGACAGAGAGGGGAGACCCAGTACTTC
TRBV2	TRBJ1-4	.	.	CASIRGQPTNEKLFF	TGTGCCAGCATCCGCGGACAGCCAACTAATGAAAAACTGTTTTTT
TRBV14	TRBJ2-1	.	TRBD2	CASSQFGTSGFREQFF	TGTGCCAGCAGCCAGTTTGGGACTAGCGGGTTTAGGGAGCAGTTCTTC
TRBV29-1	TRBJ1-4	.	TRBD1	CSGTGDNEKLFF	TGCAGCGGGACAGGGGATAATGAAAAACTGTTTTTT
TRBV10-3	TRBJ2-5	.	TRBD2	CAIRKAGEQQETQYF	TGTGCCATCAGAAAAGCGGGGGAGCAACAAGAGACCCAGTACTTC
TRBV20-1	TRBJ2-5	few	TRBD2	CSAPASGGNQETQYF	TGCAGTGCCCCGGCTAGCGGGGGGAACCAAGAGACCCAGTACTTC
TRBV7-9	TRBJ1-2	.	TRBD1	CASSFWTGEGYTF	TGTGCCAGCAGCTTCTGGACAGGGGAGGGCTACACCTTC
TRBV20-1	TRBJ1-5	.	TRBD1	CSARVRGQVNQPQHF	TGCAGTGCTAGAGTCAGGGGGCAGGTTAATCAGCCCCAGCATTTT
TRBV29-1	TRBJ1-2	.	TRBD1	CSAETGVLGYTF	TGCAGCGCCGAGACAGGGGTCCTTGGCTACACCTTC
TRBV20-1	TRBJ1-1	.	TRBD1	CTIVGRQGGWNTEAFF	TGCACAATTGTGGGAAGACAGGGCGGTTGGAACACTGAAGCTTTCTTT